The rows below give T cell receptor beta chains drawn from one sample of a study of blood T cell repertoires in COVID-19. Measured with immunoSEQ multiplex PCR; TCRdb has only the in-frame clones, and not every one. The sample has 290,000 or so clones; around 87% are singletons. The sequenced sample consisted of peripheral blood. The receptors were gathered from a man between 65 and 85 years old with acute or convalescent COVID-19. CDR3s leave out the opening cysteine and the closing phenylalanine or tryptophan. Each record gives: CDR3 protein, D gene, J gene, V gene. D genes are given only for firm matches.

ASGSETGVNRGSKNIQY	TRBD1	TRBJ2-4	TRBV11-3
ASSLQGVLDIQY	TRBD1	TRBJ2-4	TRBV11-2
ASSRGQPSSGANVLT	NA	TRBJ2-6	TRBV4-3
ASRALGQTTGELF	TRBD1	TRBJ2-2	TRBV19
ASSEASGVSYNEQF	TRBD2	TRBJ2-1	TRBV6-4
ASSVVGANNEQF	NA	TRBJ2-1	TRBV9
ASSLLQETSGKYNEQF	TRBD2	TRBJ2-1	TRBV7-8
ASSVVGPLMNTGELF	NA	TRBJ2-2	TRBV9
ASSKQGAGVIGAF	TRBD1	TRBJ1-1	TRBV6-2/TRBV6-3
ASSEGLYSNQPQH	NA	TRBJ1-5	TRBV2
AISPSGGSYEQY	TRBD2	TRBJ2-7	TRBV10-3
ASSELQGLIGGYT	NA	TRBJ1-2	TRBV6-1
ASSPGPGSDTQY	NA	TRBJ2-3	TRBV5-1
ANVPTGVNTEAF	TRBD1	TRBJ1-1	TRBV5-1
ASRRELSSYNEQF	NA	TRBJ2-1	TRBV5-1
ASRPGQGGLH	TRBD1	TRBJ1-6	TRBV28
ASSIPGPYEQY	NA	TRBJ2-7	TRBV19
ASSYTNYGYT	NA	TRBJ1-2	TRBV7-9
ASSISGMRNQPQH	NA	TRBJ1-5	TRBV19
ASSGSGDEQF	NA	TRBJ2-1	TRBV5-1
ASSFLSPGELF	NA	TRBJ2-2	TRBV28
AWSYPSGWIGNQPQH	NA	TRBJ1-5	TRBV30
ASSYSGLAGETQY	TRBD2	TRBJ2-5	TRBV6-5
ASSTGTSGNNIQY	TRBD2	TRBJ2-4	TRBV28
ASSPRHPTDTQY	NA	TRBJ2-3	TRBV18
ASTSLDRLNTEAF	NA	TRBJ1-1	TRBV19
ASIGQGAGNTIY	TRBD1	TRBJ1-3	TRBV6-4
ASSISGSIYNEQF	NA	TRBJ2-1	TRBV19
ASSHSGPGTSGLYEQY	TRBD2	TRBJ2-7	TRBV7-2
ASSLVNVYGYT	NA	TRBJ1-2	TRBV12-3/TRBV12-4
SGWDGGRYGYT	NA	TRBJ1-2	TRBV29-1
AISEGAGAPYEQY	NA	TRBJ2-7	TRBV10-3
ASSSGTGTEKLF	TRBD1	TRBJ1-4	TRBV28
ASSQDPGAGTGYT	NA	TRBJ1-2	TRBV4-3
ASSMTSGRGTGELF	NA	TRBJ2-2	TRBV21-1
ASAPSGRNEKLF	NA	TRBJ1-4	TRBV27
ASSLPGGNSPLH	NA	TRBJ1-6	TRBV7-9
ATSRLLDSKHYNEQF	NA	TRBJ2-1	TRBV15
AWTHTYRGSPQH	TRBD1	TRBJ1-5	TRBV30
ASSLSGGYQQF	TRBD2	TRBJ2-1	TRBV14
ASSEYSGSSGNTIY	NA	TRBJ1-3	TRBV6-1
ASSFGVGDGSEAF	NA	TRBJ1-1	TRBV5-6
ASSQELGGRGTNEKLF	NA	TRBJ1-4	TRBV4-2
ASSLEFRGYEQY	NA	TRBJ2-7	TRBV7-8
ASSLSGGRGVYT	NA	TRBJ1-2	TRBV5-6